These T cell receptor beta chains were read from a single sample in a study of blood T cell repertoires in COVID-19. The assay was immunoSEQ multiplex PCR, and TCRdb's table has in-frame clones only and misses some. The sample carries tens of thousands of clones, roughly 80% recorded once. The sample consisted of peripheral blood. Every receptor here comes from a human donor in a cohort sampled during active COVID-19. Each CDR3 is given with its conserved first and last residue. D genes are given only for firm matches. Not all rows give a size; the values are once, few, many and, for expanded clones, a class.

d_gene	abundance	j_gene	v_gene	CDR3aa	CDR3nt
TRBD1	once	TRBJ2-7	TRBV3-1/TRBV3-2	CASSNRDRGASGNDYEQYF	TGTGCCAGCAGCAATCGGGACAGGGGAGCAAGCGGGAACGATTACGAGCAGTACTTC
TRBD2	NA	TRBJ2-7	TRBV6-6	CASSSREGKGQYF	TGTGCCAGCAGCAGCAGGGAGGGGAAGGGGCAGTACTTC
NA	NA	TRBJ2-7	TRBV12-3/TRBV12-4	CASSFTGIYEQYF	TGTGCCAGCAGCTTTACGGGGATCTACGAGCAGTACTTC
NA	few	TRBJ1-3	TRBV28	CASSTLQGSGNTIYF	TGTGCCAGCAGCACGTTACAGGGCTCTGGAAACACCATATATTTT
TRBD1	few	TRBJ1-6	TRBV6-5	CASSSMTGLEPLHF	TGTGCCAGCAGTTCCATGACAGGGTTAGAACCCCTCCACTTT
NA	NA	TRBJ1-1	TRBV5-8	CASSWGHGRGNTEAFF	TGTGCCAGCAGCTGGGGCCATGGCAGGGGGAACACTGAAGCTTTCTTT
NA	NA	TRBJ2-2	TRBV5-4	CASSLDIVTGELFF	TGTGCCAGCAGCTTGGACATTGTCACCGGGGAGCTGTTTTTT
TRBD1	NA	TRBJ2-7	TRBV6-5	CASRAGTDEQYF	TGTGCCAGCAGGGCCGGGACAGACGAGCAGTACTTC
NA	NA	TRBJ1-2	TRBV27	CASSTQLGAPYGYTF	TGTGCCAGCAGTACCCAGTTGGGGGCGCCATATGGCTACACCTTC
TRBD1	NA	TRBJ2-7	TRBV2	CASSEGRGHYEQYF	TGTGCCAGCAGTGAGGGCAGGGGGCACTACGAGCAGTACTTC
TRBD2	NA	TRBJ2-7	TRBV18	CASSREGLAGGSHYEQYF	TGTGCCAGCTCACGGGAAGGACTAGCGGGAGGTTCACACTACGAGCAGTACTTC
NA	few	TRBJ1-1	TRBV28	CASSRRGANTEAFF	TGTGCCAGCAGTAGGAGAGGAGCGAACACTGAAGCTTTCTTT
NA	few	TRBJ2-1	TRBV24-1	CATSYDPGLMSSYNEQFF	TGTGCCACCAGTTACGACCCTGGACTGATGAGCTCCTACAATGAGCAGTTCTTC
NA	NA	TRBJ2-2	TRBV7-3	CASSPGLVTGELFF	TGTGCCAGCAGCCCGGGACTGGTCACCGGGGAGCTGTTTTTT
NA	NA	TRBJ2-7	TRBV11-1	CASSLGHAHEQYF	TGTGCCAGCAGCTTAGGACACGCGCACGAGCAGTACTTC
TRBD1	NA	TRBJ2-7	TRBV5-1	CASSSQTGTGSEQYF	TGCGCCAGCAGCTCCCAAACCGGGACAGGGAGCGAGCAGTACTTC
TRBD2	NA	TRBJ2-1	TRBV9	CASSVDGNSGTIGYNEQFF	TGTGCCAGCAGCGTAGATGGGAATAGCGGGACTATTGGATACAATGAGCAGTTCTTC
TRBD1	NA	TRBJ2-3	TRBV18	CASSPGTGATDTQYF	TGTGCCAGCTCACCAGGGACAGGGGCCACAGATACGCAGTATTTT
TRBD1	once	TRBJ1-5	TRBV27	CASSSEGQPYQPQHF	TGTGCCAGCAGCTCGGAGGGACAGCCTTATCAGCCCCAGCATTTT
NA	NA	TRBJ2-7	TRBV10-3	CAISVGRGSRYEQYF	TGTGCCATCAGTGTGGGCAGGGGCTCGCGTTACGAGCAGTACTTC
TRBD1	NA	TRBJ1-2	TRBV5-4	CASSTGQGYYGYTF	TGTGCCAGCAGCACCGGACAGGGCTACTATGGCTACACCTTC
NA	NA	TRBJ2-1	TRBV5-4	CASSPTGGGRNEQFF	TGTGCCAGCAGCCCCACGGGCGGAGGTCGCAATGAGCAGTTCTTC
NA	NA	TRBJ2-4	TRBV12-3/TRBV12-4	CASATRVHIQYF	TGTGCCAGCGCAACCAGGGTCCACATTCAGTACTTC
TRBD1	NA	TRBJ2-1	TRBV6-5	CASSLTGGGSYNEQFF	TGTGCCAGCAGTTTAACAGGGGGTGGGTCCTACAATGAGCAGTTCTTC
NA	NA	TRBJ2-3	TRBV12-3/TRBV12-4	CASSIEGTQYF	TGTGCCAGCAGTATCGAGGGTACGCAGTATTTT
NA	NA	TRBJ1-2	TRBV10-3	CAISELEGYTF	TGTGCCATCAGTGAACTGGAGGGCTACACCTTC
TRBD1	NA	TRBJ1-2	TRBV28	CASRFSQGASYGYTF	TGTGCCAGCAGATTTTCACAGGGGGCTAGTTATGGCTACACCTTC
NA	few	TRBJ2-7	TRBV24-1	CATSDRGLFRPQYF	TGTGCCACCAGTGACCGGGGGTTATTCCGGCCGCAGTACTTC
NA	NA	TRBJ1-3	TRBV28	CASSGGVHTIYF	TGTGCCAGCAGTGGAGGGGTTCACACCATATATTTT
NA	few	TRBJ2-2	TRBV18	CASSPINTGELFF	TGTGCCAGCTCACCTATAAACACCGGGGAGCTGTTTTTT
NA	NA	TRBJ2-5	TRBV19	CASSIKGPSGQGWTQYF	TGTGCCAGTAGTATAAAAGGGCCCTCCGGCCAGGGTTGGACCCAGTACTTC
NA	few	TRBJ2-2	TRBV20-1	CSAPDTGELFF	TGCAGTGCCCCGGACACCGGGGAGCTGTTTTTT